This T cell receptor (beta chain) is drawn from a study of T cells in Graves' hyperthyroidism and ophthalmopathy. Those patients with uncontrolled infection, other autoimmune disease, pregnancy or lactation were excluded. The diagnoses drew upon clinical symptoms, serum thyroxine and TRAb, thyroid ultrasound and orbital computed tomography. RNA transcripts gave rise to amplified TCR beta CDR3 regions. HTBI primers were employed in a first-round RT-PCR of the TCR CDR3. Via MiXCR, TCRdb re-called the multiplex PCR reads, giving one row per CDR3 protein. The repertoire holds roughly 700,000 distinct CDR3 sequences, with approximately 36% as singletons. CDR1 and CDR2 from the germline V gene are SQVTM and ANQGSEA. The CDR3 consists of 16 residues. Between the trimmed V and J ends, which lost 3 bases and 5 bases, there was a span of 22 bases.

The sequence came from a woman aged 35 to 49 with Graves' hyperthyroidism. Sequenced material: blood. This chain joins TRBV29-1 and TRBJ1-2, with D unresolved. CDR3 nucleotides: TGCAGCGTTGACGACGGGAGCCTCTCTACGGAGTATGGCTACACCTTC. This codes for CSVDDGSLSTEYGYTF.